This T cell receptor (beta chain) was recovered during a study of cytomegalovirus exposure and HLA in healthy donors. Overall study results and limits: Researchers counted around 150 TCR beta chains as cytomegalovirus-associated. Roughly uniform sequencing depth across donors was assumed, possibly incorrectly. As a later analysis revealed, most CMV-associated TCR beta chains appeared HLA-restricted. Donors belonging to an Asian-associated ancestry cluster reportedly showed fewer N-insertions in productive TCRs than the roughly 700-donor mean, according to what a later analysis found.

This CDR3 region has 17 residues. Unmatched junction bases numbered 15, after V lost 0 bases and J lost 7 bases. Germline CDR1 reads LNHNV; CDR2 reads YYDKDF (reference sequence). PCR amplification relied on 60 Vbeta primers (plus 13 Jbeta primers). TCRdb's table, derived via immunoSEQ multiplex PCR, lists solely in-frame clones and lacks some. The profile shows 110,000 to 150,000 clones, around three quarters of them singletons. In regard to this clone: Its antigen is unknown.

The chain couples TRBV15 to TRBJ2-7; 7 bases fit TRBD1. This TCR came from a man aged 30-40 years in good health and CMV-seronegative. Material for sequencing was PBMCs. The CDR3 protein is CATSRDPSTGTIREQYF. The CDR3, as DNA: TGTGCCACCAGCAGAGATCCATCGACAGGGACCATCAGAGAGCAGTACTTC.